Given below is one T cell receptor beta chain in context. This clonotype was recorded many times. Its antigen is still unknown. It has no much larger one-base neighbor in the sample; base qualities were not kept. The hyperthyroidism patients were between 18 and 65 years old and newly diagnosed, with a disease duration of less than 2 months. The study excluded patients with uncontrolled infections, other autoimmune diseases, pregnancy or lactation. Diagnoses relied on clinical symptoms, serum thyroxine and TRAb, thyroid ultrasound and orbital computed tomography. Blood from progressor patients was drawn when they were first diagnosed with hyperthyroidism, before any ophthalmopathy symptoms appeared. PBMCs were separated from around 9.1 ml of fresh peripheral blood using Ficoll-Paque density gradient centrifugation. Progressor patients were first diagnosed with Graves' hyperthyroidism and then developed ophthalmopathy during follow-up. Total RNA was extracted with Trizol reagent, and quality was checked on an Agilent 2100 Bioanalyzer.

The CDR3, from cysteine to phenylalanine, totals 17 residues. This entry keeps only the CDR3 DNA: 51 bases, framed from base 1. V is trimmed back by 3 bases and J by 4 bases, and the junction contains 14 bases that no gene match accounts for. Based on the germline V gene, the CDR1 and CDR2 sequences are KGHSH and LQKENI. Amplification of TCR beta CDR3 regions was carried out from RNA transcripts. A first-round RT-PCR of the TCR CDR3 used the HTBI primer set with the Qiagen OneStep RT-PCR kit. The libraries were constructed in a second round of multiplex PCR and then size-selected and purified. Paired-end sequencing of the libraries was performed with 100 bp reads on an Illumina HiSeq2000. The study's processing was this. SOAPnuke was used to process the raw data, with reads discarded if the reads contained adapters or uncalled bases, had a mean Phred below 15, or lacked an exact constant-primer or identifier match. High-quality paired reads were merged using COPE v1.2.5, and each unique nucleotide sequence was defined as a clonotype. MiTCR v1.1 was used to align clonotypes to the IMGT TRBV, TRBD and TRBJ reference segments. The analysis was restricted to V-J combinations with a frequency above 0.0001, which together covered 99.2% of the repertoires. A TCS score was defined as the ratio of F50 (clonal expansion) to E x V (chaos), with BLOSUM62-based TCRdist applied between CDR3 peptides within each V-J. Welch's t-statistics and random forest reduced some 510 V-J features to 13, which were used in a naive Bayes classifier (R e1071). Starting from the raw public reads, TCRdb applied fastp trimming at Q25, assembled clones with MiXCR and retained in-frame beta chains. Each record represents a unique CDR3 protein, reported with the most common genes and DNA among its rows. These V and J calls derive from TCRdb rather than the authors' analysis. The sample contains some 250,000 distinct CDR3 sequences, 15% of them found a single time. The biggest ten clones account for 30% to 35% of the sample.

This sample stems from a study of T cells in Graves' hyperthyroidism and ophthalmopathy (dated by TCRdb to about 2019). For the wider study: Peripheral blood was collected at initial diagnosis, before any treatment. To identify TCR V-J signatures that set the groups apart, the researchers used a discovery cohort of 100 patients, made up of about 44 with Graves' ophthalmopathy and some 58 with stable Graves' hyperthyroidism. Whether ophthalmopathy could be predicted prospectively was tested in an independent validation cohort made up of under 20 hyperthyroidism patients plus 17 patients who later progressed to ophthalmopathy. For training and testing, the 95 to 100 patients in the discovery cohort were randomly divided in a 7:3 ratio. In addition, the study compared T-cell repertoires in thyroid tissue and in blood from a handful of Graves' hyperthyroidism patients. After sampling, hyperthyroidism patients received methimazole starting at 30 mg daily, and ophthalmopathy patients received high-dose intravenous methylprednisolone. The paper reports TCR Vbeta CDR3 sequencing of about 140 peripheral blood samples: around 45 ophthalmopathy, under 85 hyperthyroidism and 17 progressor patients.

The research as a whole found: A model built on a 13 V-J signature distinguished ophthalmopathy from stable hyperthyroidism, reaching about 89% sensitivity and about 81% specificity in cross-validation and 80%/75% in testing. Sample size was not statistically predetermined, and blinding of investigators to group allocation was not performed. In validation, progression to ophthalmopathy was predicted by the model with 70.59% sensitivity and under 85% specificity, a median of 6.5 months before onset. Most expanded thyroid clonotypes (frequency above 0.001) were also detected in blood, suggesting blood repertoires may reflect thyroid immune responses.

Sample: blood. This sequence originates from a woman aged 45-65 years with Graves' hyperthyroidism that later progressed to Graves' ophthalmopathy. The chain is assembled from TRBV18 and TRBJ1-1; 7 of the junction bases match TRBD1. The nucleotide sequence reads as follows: TGTGCCAGCTCACCTCTTCCCCAGACAGGGATTGGCACTGAAGCTTTCTTT. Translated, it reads CASSPLPQTGIGTEAFF. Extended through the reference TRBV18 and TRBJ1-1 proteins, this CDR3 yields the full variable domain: NAGVMQNPRHLVRRRGQEARLRCSPMKGHSHVYWYRQLPEEGLKFMVYLQKENIIDESGMPKERFSAEFPKEGPSILRIQQVVRGDSAAYFCASSPLPQTGIGTEAFFGQGTRLTVV.